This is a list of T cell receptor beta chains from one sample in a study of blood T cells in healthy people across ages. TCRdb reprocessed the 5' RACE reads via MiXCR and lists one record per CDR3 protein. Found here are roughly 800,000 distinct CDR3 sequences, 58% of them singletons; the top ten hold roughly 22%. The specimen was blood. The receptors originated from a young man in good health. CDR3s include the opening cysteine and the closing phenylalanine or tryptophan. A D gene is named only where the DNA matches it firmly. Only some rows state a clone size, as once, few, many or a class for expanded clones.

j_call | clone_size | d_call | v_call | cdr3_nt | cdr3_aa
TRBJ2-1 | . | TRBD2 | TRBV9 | TGTGCCAGCAGCCACCCTAGGGAGGGTGGCTACAATGAGCAGTTCTTC | CASSHPREGGYNEQFF
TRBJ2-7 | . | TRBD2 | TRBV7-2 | TGTGCCAGCAGCCCAGCGGGAGGCTCACGAAACTCCTACGAGCAGTACTTC | CASSPAGGSRNSYEQYF
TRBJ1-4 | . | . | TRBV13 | TGTGCCAGCCAGCGCCGAGGGGGAAATGAAAAACTGTTTTTT | CASQRRGGNEKLFF
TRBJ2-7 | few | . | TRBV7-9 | TGTGCCAGCAGCAAGGACCAACTAGGGCTCTACGAGCAGTACTTC | CASSKDQLGLYEQYF
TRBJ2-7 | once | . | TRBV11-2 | TGTGCCAGCAGCTTGAAGCAGGCCCTCTCCTACGAGCAGTACTTC | CASSLKQALSYEQYF
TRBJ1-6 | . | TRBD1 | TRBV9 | TGTGCCAGCAGCCCCCCTCCCGGGACAGGGGGAAGCCTAGGGAGGTCACCCCTCCACTTT | CASSPPPGTGGSLGRSPLHF
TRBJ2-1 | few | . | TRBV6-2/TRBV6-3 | TGTGCCAGCAGTGACGGGATAAGGGTATACAATGAGCAGTTCTTC | CASSDGIRVYNEQFF
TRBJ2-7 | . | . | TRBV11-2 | TGTGCCAGCAGCCGACCGGGGACCTACGGGCAGTACTTC | CASSRPGTYGQYF
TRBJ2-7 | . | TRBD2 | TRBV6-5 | TGTGCCAGCAGTTACTCGACCCCGGCTAGCGGGTTTCGCTACGAGCAGTACTTC | CASSYSTPASGFRYEQYF
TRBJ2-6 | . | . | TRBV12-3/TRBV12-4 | TGTGCCAGCAGCCGGACGGGTTCCTCTGGGGCCAACGTCCTGACTTTC | CASSRTGSSGANVLTF
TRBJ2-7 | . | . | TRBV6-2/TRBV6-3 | TGTGCCAGCAGAAGTAGTGCGATCTCCTACGAGCAGTACTTC | CASRSSAISYEQYF
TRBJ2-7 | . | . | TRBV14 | TGTGCCAGCAGCCATTCCGTGAATAGCGGATCCTACGAGCAGTACTTC | CASSHSVNSGSYEQYF
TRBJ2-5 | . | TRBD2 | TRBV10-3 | TGTGCCATCAGTGAGGGTTTTAGCGGGGGCCAAGAGACCCAGTACTTC | CAISEGFSGGQETQYF
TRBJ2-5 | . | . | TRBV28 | TGTGCCAGCCACGGGATTTCGGGGGAGACCCAGTACTTC | CASHGISGETQYF
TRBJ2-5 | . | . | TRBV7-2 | TGTGCCAGCAGCTTAAACCTAAGGGGCCGGGAGACCCAGTACTTC | CASSLNLRGRETQYF
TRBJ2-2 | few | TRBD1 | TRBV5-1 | TGCGCCAGCAGCTTGAGGACAGGACTTGACGGGGAGCTGTTTTTT | CASSLRTGLDGELFF
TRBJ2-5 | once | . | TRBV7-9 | TGTGCCAGCAGTCTTCAAAAGACCCAGTACTTC | CASSLQKTQYF
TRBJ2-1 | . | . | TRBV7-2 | TGTGCCAGCAGCCATCAGTCCAGGGAGTTCGACGAGCAGTTCTTC | CASSHQSREFDEQFF
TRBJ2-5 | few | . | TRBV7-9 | TGTGCCAGCAGCGTGGCAGTCAGTCTGGAAGAGACCCAGTACTTC | CASSVAVSLEETQYF
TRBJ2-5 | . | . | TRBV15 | TGTGCCACCAGCAGAGGTGGTACACGGCGGGAGACCCAGTACTTC | CATSRGGTRRETQYF
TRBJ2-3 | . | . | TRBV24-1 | TGTGCCACGGTGCCACCGGACAGCACAGATACGCAGTATTTT | CATVPPDSTDTQYF
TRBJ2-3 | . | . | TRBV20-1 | TGCAGTGCTAGAACTGCGGCTAGCGGCACAGATACGCAGTATTTT | CSARTAASGTDTQYF
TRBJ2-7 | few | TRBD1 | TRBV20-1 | TGCAGTGCTCCACCCCGGGACAGGGGATCCTACGAGCAGTACTTC | CSAPPRDRGSYEQYF
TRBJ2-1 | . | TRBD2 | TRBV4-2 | TGTGCCAGCAGCCCCACCGACGGGGTAGGCGGGAGAGGTTTGAATGAGCAGTTCTTC | CASSPTDGVGGRGLNEQFF
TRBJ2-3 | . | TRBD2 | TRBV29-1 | TGCAGCGTTCACTCCCCGGGGGGAAATACGCAGTATTTT | CSVHSPGGNTQYF
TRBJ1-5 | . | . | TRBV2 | TGTGCCAGCAGTGAAGCGGTGTGGGGGAATCAGCCCCAGCATTTT | CASSEAVWGNQPQHF